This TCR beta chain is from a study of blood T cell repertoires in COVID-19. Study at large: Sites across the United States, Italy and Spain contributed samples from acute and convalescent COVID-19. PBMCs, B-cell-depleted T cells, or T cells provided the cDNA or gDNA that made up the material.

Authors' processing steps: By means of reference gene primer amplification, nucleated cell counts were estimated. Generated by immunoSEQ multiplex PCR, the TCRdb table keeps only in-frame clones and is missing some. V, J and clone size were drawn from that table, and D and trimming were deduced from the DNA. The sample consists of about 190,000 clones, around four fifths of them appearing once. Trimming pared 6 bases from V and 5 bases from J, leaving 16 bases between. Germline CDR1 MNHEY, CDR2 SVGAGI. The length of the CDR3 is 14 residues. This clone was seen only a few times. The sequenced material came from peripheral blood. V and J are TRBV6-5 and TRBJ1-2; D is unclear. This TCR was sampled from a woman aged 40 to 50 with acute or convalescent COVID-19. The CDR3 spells CASSETGRGYGYTF. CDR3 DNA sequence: TGTGCCAGCAGCGAGACTGGCCGCGGTTATGGCTACACCTTC.